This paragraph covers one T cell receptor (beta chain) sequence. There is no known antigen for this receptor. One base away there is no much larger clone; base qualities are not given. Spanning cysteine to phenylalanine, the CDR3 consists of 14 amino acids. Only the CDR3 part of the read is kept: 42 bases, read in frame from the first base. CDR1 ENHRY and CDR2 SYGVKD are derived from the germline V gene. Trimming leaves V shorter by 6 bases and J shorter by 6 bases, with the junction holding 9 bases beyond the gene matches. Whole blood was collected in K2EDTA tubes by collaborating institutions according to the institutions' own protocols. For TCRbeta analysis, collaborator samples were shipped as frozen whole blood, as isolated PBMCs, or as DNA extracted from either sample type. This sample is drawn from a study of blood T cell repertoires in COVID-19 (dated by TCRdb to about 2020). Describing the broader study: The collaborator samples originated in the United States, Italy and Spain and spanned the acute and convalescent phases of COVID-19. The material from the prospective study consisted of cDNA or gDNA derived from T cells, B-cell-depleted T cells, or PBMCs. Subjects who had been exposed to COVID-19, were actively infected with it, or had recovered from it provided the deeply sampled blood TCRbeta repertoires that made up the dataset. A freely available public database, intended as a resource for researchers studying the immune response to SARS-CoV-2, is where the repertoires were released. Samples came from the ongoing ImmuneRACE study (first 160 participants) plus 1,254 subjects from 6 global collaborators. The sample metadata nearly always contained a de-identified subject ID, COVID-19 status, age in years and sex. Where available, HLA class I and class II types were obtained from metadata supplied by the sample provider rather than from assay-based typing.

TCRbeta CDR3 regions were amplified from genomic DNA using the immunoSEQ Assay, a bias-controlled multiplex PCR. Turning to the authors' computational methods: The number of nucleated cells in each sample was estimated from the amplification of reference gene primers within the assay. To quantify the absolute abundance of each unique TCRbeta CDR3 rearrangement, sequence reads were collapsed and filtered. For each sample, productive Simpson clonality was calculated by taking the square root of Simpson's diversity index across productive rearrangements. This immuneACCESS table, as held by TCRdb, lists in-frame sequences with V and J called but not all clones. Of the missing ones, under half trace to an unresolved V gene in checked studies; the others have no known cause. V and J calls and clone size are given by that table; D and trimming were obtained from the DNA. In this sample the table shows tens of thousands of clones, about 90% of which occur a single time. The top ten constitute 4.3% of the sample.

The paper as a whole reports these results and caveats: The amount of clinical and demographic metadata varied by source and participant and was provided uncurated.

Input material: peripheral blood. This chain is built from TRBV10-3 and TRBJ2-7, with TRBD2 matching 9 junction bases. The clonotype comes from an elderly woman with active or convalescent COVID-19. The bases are TGTGCCATCAGGCCCCCTGGGACTAGCCTCGAGCAGTACTTC. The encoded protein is CAIRPPGTSLEQYF.